Detailed here is one T cell receptor (beta chain). Trimming shortened V by 3 bases and J by 0 bases, and 9 bases separated the two germline ends. CDR1 is PRHDT and CDR2 is FYEKMQ in the germline V gene (reference sequence). The CDR3 sequence is 14 residues long. In the original processing: Amplification with reference gene primers provided the estimates of nucleated cell counts. TCRdb's copy holds only in-frame clones and misses some; the assay was immunoSEQ multiplex PCR. V, J and clone size were drawn from that table, and D and trimming were deduced from the DNA. Of under 300,000 clones listed, roughly 89% were seen once; the top ten hold around 3%. These data come from a study of blood T cell repertoires in COVID-19. Study as a whole: Samples taken during acute and convalescent COVID-19 were collected in the United States, Italy and Spain. The analysed material was cDNA or gDNA that came from T cells, B-cell-depleted T cells, or PBMCs.

Sequences were obtained from peripheral blood. The sequence came from a woman aged 30 to 39 with active or convalescent COVID-19. The J gene is TRBJ2-7, the V gene TRBV13; D is possibly TRBD1 (6 bases). The CDR3 loop is CASSFQGPSYEQYF. Written as DNA, the CDR3 is TGTGCCAGCAGCTTTCAGGGGCCCTCCTACGAGCAGTACTTC.